These T cell receptor beta chains were read from a single sample in a study of T cell repertoires in cytomegalovirus infection. TCRdb reanalysed the reads using MiXCR and keeps one entry per CDR3 protein. This sample has fewer than 250,000 distinct CDR3 sequences, with roughly 12% found just once. Material for sequencing was PBMCs. Receptors were obtained from a human donor in good health (CMV status not recorded). Some clones in this sample may be carry-over from other donors' samples. Each CDR3 is given with its conserved first and last residue. The D gene is left open where the match is weak. Size is stated for part of the rows, as once, few or many counts, or as a class when the clone is expanded.

J	V	D	size	DNA	CDR3
TRBJ1-4	TRBV19	NA	many	TGTGCCAGTAGTATCCCCGCGGAGGTTGCAACTAATGAAAAACTGTTTTTT	CASSIPAEVATNEKLFF
TRBJ1-2	TRBV2	NA	many	TGTGCCAGTCGAGAGGACTATGGCTACACCTTC	CASREDYGYTF
TRBJ2-5	TRBV18	NA	NA	TGTGCCAGCGGAGCTGACCTGCGGGAGACCCAGTACTTC	CASGADLRETQYF
TRBJ2-3	TRBV7-3	NA	many	TGTGCCAGCAGCCCGGGGGACAGCATGATCCCTTCAGATACGCAGTATTTT	CASSPGDSMIPSDTQYF
TRBJ2-7	TRBV5-4	TRBD2	NA	TGTGCCAGCAGCTCCGGACTAGCGGAGTCCTACGAGCAGTACTTC	CASSSGLAESYEQYF
TRBJ1-5	TRBV15	TRBD1	few	TGTGCCACCTGGGGACAGAACAATCAGCCCCAGCATTTT	CATWGQNNQPQHF
TRBJ2-7	TRBV7-2	NA	many	TGTGCCAGCAGCTTAGCGGGATCACGTCGCGAGCAGTACTTC	CASSLAGSRREQYF
TRBJ2-3	TRBV18	NA	NA	TGTGCCAGCTCACCACCGACGAGGAGCACAGATACGCAGTATTTT	CASSPPTRSTDTQYF
TRBJ1-4	TRBV7-2	NA	many	TGTGCCAGCAGCTTAACCGGGACCTCGAGTGAAAAACTGTTTTTT	CASSLTGTSSEKLFF
TRBJ2-5	TRBV7-8	TRBD2	many	TGTGCCAGCAGTTCTAGCGGGAGCGGAGAGACCCAGTACTTC	CASSSSGSGETQYF
TRBJ1-4	TRBV6-6	TRBD1	NA	TGTGCCAGCAGTCCTGGACAGGGGTTCGAAAAACTGTTTTTT	CASSPGQGFEKLFF
TRBJ2-5	TRBV7-2	TRBD2	many	TGTGCCAGCAGCTTAGCACTAGCGGGAGTAGGGCAAGAGACCCAGTACTTC	CASSLALAGVGQETQYF
TRBJ1-3	TRBV12-3/TRBV12-4	NA	many	TGTGCCAGCGGCAGGAGGAGTGGAAACACCATATATTTT	CASGRRSGNTIYF
TRBJ2-5	TRBV12-3/TRBV12-4	NA	many	TGTGCCAGCAGTTTTTACCCAACGGAAGAGACCCAGTACTTC	CASSFYPTEETQYF
TRBJ2-5	TRBV29-1	TRBD2	NA	TGCAGCGTTGACTCTAGCGGGGCCCAAGAGACCCAGTACTTC	CSVDSSGAQETQYF
TRBJ1-5	TRBV12-5	TRBD1	many	TGTGCTAGTGGTGAAACAGGGGGGAGTCAGCCCCAGCATTTT	CASGETGGSQPQHF
TRBJ1-4	TRBV7-2	NA	many	TGTGCCAGCAGTCTCCCCAATGAAAAACTGTTTTTT	CASSLPNEKLFF
TRBJ2-1	TRBV7-9	TRBD1	many	TGTGCCAGCAGCTTACCCCTAGGAGAGGACAGGGGGCCTGAGCAGTTCTTC	CASSLPLGEDRGPEQFF
TRBJ2-2	TRBV7-9	NA	many	TGTGCCAGCAGCTTAAGAGGTGCGGTGACCGGGGAGCTGTTTTTT	CASSLRGAVTGELFF